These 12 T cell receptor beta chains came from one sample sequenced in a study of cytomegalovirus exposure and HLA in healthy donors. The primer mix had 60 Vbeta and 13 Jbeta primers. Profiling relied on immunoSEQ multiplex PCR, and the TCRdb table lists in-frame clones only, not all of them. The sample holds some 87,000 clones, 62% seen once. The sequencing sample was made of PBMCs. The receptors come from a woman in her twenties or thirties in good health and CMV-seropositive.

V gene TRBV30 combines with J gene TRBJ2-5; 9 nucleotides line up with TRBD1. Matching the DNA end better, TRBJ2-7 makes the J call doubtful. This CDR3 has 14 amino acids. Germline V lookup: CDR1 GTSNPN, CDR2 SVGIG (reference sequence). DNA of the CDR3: TGTGCCTGGTCCTCCGGGACAGGGACCCTCGAGCAGTACTTC. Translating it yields CAWSSGTGTLEQYF.

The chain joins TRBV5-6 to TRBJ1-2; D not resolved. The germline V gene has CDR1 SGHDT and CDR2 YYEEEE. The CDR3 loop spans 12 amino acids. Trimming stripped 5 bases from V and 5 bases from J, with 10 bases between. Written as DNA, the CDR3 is TGTGCCAGCAGGGCCGGGGATTATGGCTACACCTTC. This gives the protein CASRAGDYGYTF.

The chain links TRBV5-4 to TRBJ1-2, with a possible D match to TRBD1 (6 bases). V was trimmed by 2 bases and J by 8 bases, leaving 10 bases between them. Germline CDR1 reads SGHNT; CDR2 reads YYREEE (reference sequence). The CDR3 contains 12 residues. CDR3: CASSLQGGGYTF. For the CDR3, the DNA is TGTGCCAGCAGCTTACAGGGCGGGGGCTACACCTTC. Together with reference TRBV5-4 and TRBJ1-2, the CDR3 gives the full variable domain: ETGVTQSPTHLIKTRGQQVTLRCSSQSGHNTVSWYQQALGQGPQFIFQYYREEENGRGNFPPRFSGLQFPNYSSELNVNALELDDSALYLCASSLQGGGYTFGSGTRLTVV.

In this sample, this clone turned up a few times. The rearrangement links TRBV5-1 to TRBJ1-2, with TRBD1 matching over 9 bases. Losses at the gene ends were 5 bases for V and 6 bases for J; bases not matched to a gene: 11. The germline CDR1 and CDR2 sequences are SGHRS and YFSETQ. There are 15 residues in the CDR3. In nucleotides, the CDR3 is TGCGCCAGCAGTCCCGGTGCCGGGACAGGGAATGGCTACACCTTC. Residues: CASSPGAGTGNGYTF.

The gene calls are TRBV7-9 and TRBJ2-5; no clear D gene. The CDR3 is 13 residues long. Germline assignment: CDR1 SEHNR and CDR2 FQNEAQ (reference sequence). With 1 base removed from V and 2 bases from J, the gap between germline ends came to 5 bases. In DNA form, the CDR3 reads TGTGCCAGCAGCTTAGTTCCTCAAGAGACCCAGTACTTC. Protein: CASSLVPQETQYF.

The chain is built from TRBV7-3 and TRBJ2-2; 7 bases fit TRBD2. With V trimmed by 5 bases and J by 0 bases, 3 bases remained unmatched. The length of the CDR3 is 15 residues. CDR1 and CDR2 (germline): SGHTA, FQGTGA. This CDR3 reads CASSPAGANTGELFF. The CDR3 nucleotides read TGTGCCAGCAGCCCCGCGGGGGCGAACACCGGGGAGCTGTTTTTT.

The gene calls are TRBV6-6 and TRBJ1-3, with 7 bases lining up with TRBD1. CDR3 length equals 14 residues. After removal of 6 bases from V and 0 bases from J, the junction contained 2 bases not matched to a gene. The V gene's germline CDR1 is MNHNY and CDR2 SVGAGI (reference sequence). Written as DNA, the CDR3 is TGTGCCAGCAGGGGGACAGTCTCTGGAAACACCATATATTTT. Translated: CASRGTVSGNTIYF.

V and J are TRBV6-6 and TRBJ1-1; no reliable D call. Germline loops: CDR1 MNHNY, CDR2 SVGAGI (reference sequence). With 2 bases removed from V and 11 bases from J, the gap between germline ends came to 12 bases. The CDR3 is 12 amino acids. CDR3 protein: CASSYQAPGAFF. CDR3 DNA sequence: TGTGCCAGCAGTTACCAGGCACCTGGGGCTTTCTTT.

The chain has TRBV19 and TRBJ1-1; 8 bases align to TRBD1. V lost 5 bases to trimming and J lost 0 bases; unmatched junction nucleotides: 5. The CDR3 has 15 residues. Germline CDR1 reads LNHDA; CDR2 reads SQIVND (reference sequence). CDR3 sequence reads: CASSSRQGLNTEAFF. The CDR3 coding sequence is TGTGCCAGTAGTTCCCGACAGGGGCTGAACACTGAAGCTTTCTTT.

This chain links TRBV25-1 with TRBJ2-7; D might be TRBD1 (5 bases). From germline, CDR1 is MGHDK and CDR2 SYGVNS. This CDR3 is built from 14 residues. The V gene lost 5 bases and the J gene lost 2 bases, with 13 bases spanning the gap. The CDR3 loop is CASSSTDITYEQYF. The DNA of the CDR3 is TGTGCCAGCAGTTCGACAGACATAACCTACGAGCAGTACTTC.

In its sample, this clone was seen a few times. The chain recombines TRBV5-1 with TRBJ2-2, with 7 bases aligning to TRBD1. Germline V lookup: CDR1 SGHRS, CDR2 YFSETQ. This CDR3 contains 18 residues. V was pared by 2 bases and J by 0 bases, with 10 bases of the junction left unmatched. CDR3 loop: CASSFLGQVVSNTGELFF. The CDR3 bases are TGCGCCAGCAGCTTCCTAGGACAGGTCGTGTCGAACACCGGGGAGCTGTTTTTT.

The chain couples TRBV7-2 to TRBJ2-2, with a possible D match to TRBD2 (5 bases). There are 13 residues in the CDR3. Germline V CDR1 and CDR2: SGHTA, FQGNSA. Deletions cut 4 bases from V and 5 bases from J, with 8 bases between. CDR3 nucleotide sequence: TGTGCCAGCAGCTATAGCGCGACCGGGGAGCTGTTTTTT. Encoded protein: CASSYSATGELFF.